The 18 T cell receptor beta chains presented below share a single source sample, sequenced in a study of T cells in Graves' hyperthyroidism and ophthalmopathy (dated by TCRdb to between 2018 and 2021). Library preparation employed multiplex PCR. The sequencer listed for this sample is Illumina HiSeq 2000. The TCR beta CDR3 regions were amplified from RNA transcripts. For the first round of RT-PCR on the TCR CDR3, the HTBI primer set was used together with the Qiagen OneStep RT-PCR kit. Using fastp at Q25 and MiXCR, TCRdb reprocessed the public reads and kept productive beta chains. Entries are consolidated by CDR3 protein sequence, retaining the most common genes and DNA. This sample lists some 650,000 distinct CDR3 sequences; roughly 15% were detected once. The ten largest clones take up around 3.5% of the sample. Source material: blood. These receptors all stem from a woman aged 35 to 49 with Graves' ophthalmopathy.

This clonotype was found many times. The chain joins TRBV2 to TRBJ1-5, with 7 positions matching TRBD1. The CDR3 contains 16 residues. Germline CDR1 and CDR2: SNHLY and FYNNEI. Unmatched junction bases numbered 8, after V lost 2 bases and J lost 4 bases. The CDR3 DNA reads TGTGCCAGCAGTGAACTGGGGGACAGTCGGAATCAGCCCCAGCATTTT. Protein product: CASSELGDSRNQPQHF.

This clonotype was counted many times. This rearrangement joins TRBV6-1 to TRBJ2-7; D could derive from TRBD1 or TRBD2 (5 bases each). This CDR3 is 13 amino acids long. Germline V lookup: CDR1 MNHNS, CDR2 SASEGT. Trimming shortened V by 10 bases and J by 3 bases, and 16 bases separated the two germline ends. CDR3: CATQPGAHYEQYF. CDR3 nucleotide sequence: TGTGCCACCCAACCCGGGGCCCACTACGAGCAGTACTTC.

This clonotype was counted ten times or more. The chain's CDR3 is CASSQDRGGSEKLFF. The CDR3 nucleotides read TGCGCCAGCAGCCAAGATCGAGGGGGCAGTGAAAAACTGTTTTTT. The rearrangement joins TRBV4-1 to TRBJ1-4; 7 nucleotides match TRBD1. The ends lost 0 bases at V and 7 bases at J; junction bases unmatched: 5. The CDR3 extends over 15 amino acids. Per the germline V gene, CDR1 is MGHRA and CDR2 is YSYEKL.

The chain has TRBV11-2 and TRBJ2-6; D not resolved. V was trimmed by 3 bases and J by 0 bases, leaving 9 bases between them. Germline V gives CDR1 SGHAT, CDR2 FQNNGV. The CDR3 extends over 16 amino acids. This CDR3 reads CASSFGSISGANVLTF. The CDR3 DNA follows: TGTGCCAGCAGCTTTGGCAGTATCTCTGGGGCCAACGTCCTGACTTTC.

Ten or more counts support this clonotype. The rearrangement uses TRBV28 and TRBJ1-5; 8 bases align to TRBD1. The V segment lost 6 bases and the J segment 4 bases; nucleotides outside the gene matches: 11. The germline gives CDR1 MDHEN, CDR2 SYDVKM. The CDR3 runs to 16 residues. The CDR3, as DNA: TGTGCCAGCAGGAAACCGGGGACAGGCACAAATCAGCCCCAGCATTTT. This translates into CASRKPGTGTNQPQHF.

This clonotype has at least ten counts. The J gene is TRBJ2-1, the V gene TRBV18; D unresolved. Trimming pared 3 bases from V and 9 bases from J, leaving 21 bases between. The CDR3 totals 16 residues. Germline V gene sequence: CDR1 KGHSH, CDR2 LQKENI. In nucleotides, the CDR3 is TGTGCCAGCTCACCCGATAAGATGGTCGTATCGGGTGAGCAGTTCTTC. Its protein product is CASSPDKMVVSGEQFF.

This clonotype was counted many times. The V gene is TRBV4-1, the J gene TRBJ1-2, with unresolved D. Per germline, CDR1 MGHRA and CDR2 YSYEKL. The CDR3 has 15 amino acids. V lost 0 bases to trimming and J lost 4 bases, with 12 bases between them. The CDR3 is CASSQDVSYSYGYTF. The CDR3 nucleotides are TGCGCCAGCAGCCAAGATGTCTCTTACAGCTATGGCTACACCTTC.

The sample holds a few counts of this clonotype. V is TRBV24-1 and J is TRBJ2-1, with 7 nucleotides matching TRBD1. V shed 4 bases, J shed 0 bases, and the junction held 14 bases outside the gene matches. CDR1 is KGHDR and CDR2 is SFDVKD in the germline V gene. The CDR3 is 19 amino acids. The chain's CDR3 is CATSDPTGQVSGSYNEQFF. The DNA for the CDR3 is TGTGCCACCAGTGACCCTACTGGACAGGTTAGTGGCTCCTACAATGAGCAGTTCTTC.

At least ten counts were recorded for this clonotype. Relative to the germline gene, one junction end is altered; a read error may explain this. CDR3 amino acids: CASSLAARNTGELFF. The CDR3 nucleotides read TGTGCCAGCAGCCTAGCGGCCCGAAACACCGGGGAGCTGTTTTTT. The chain links TRBV7-9 to TRBJ2-2, with 7 bases that match TRBD2. The CDR3 runs 15 residues. Germline CDR1 and CDR2: SEHNR and FQNEAQ (reference sequence). The complete variable domain, with remaining parts taken from reference TRBV7-9 and TRBJ2-2, reads DTGVSQNPRHKITKRGQNVTFRCDPISEHNRLYWYRQTLGQGPEFLTYFQNEAQLEKSRLLSDRFSAERPKGSFSTLEIQRTEQGDSAMYLCASSLAARNTGELFFGEGSRLTVL.

This clonotype was counted a few times. This chain links TRBV7-9 with TRBJ2-1; the match to TRBD1 covers 7 bases. The CDR3 totals 14 residues. J lost 7 bases, V lost 6 bases, and 9 bases had no gene match. Germline CDR1 and CDR2: SEHNR and FQNEAQ (reference sequence). CDR3 in amino acids: CASRGDRTLNEQFF. The DNA of the CDR3 is TGTGCCAGCAGGGGGGACAGAACGCTAAATGAGCAGTTCTTC.

This clonotype was counted ten times or more. The CDR3: CASSSGLAKPDTQYF. CDR3 DNA sequence: TGTGCCAGCAGCTCCGGACTAGCAAAGCCAGATACGCAGTATTTT. The chain is built from TRBV7-9 and TRBJ2-3; 8 positions match TRBD2. V was pared by 4 bases and J by 4 bases, with 7 bases of the junction left unmatched. This CDR3 is 15 amino acids long. Germline V gene lookup returns CDR1 SEHNR and CDR2 FQNEAQ (reference sequence). Filled out from reference TRBV7-9 and TRBJ2-3, the complete variable domain reads DTGVSQNPRHKITKRGQNVTFRCDPISEHNRLYWYRQTLGQGPEFLTYFQNEAQLEKSRLLSDRFSAERPKGSFSTLEIQRTEQGDSAMYLCASSSGLAKPDTQYFGPGTRLTVL.

This clonotype was counted at least ten times. The chain uses TRBV14 and TRBJ2-5; either TRBD1 or TRBD2 may fit D (5 bases each). Trimming took off 0 bases at V and 7 bases at J, with 12 bases between the two ends. Germline-derived CDR1 and CDR2 are SGHDN and FVKESK. CDR3 length: 14 residues. The chain's CDR3 is CASSQDGTAWTQYF. CDR3 sequence (DNA): TGTGCCAGCAGCCAAGATGGGACGGCATGGACCCAGTACTTC.

As concerns this clonotype: This clone may be a read error of a much larger clone one base away. J is TRBJ2-7 and V is TRBV28; TRBD1 aligns across 9 bases. Per the germline V gene, CDR1 is MDHEN and CDR2 is SYDVKM. The J segment lost 5 bases and the V segment lost 4 bases, leaving 6 bases of the junction unmatched. The CDR3 sequence is 14 residues long. The CDR3 DNA follows: TGTGCCAGCAGTTCGGGACAGGGTAGCAACGAGCAGTACTTC. Translation: CASSSGQGSNEQYF.

The sample holds a few counts of this clonotype. The rearrangement uses TRBV2 and TRBJ2-1; 8 nucleotides line up with TRBD2. Trimming cost V 5 bases and J 3 bases; bases outside gene matches: 12. Germline assignment: CDR1 SNHLY and CDR2 FYNNEI. This CDR3 has 17 amino acids. The CDR3 sequence is CASSRGAGRGDYNEQFF. CDR3 bases: TGTGCCAGCAGTAGGGGGGCGGGGCGGGGGGACTACAATGAGCAGTTCTTC. Complete variable domain (other parts from reference TRBV2 and TRBJ2-1): EPEVTQTPSHQVTQMGQEVILRCVPISNHLYFYWYRQILGQKVEFLVSFYNNEISEKSEIFDDQFSVERPDGSNFTLKIRSTKLEDSAMYFCASSRGAGRGDYNEQFFGPGTRLTVL.

The table lists this clonotype with a few counts. This chain uses TRBV19 with TRBJ2-5; 10 nucleotides align to TRBD1. Unmatched junction bases numbered 7, after V lost 4 bases and J lost 5 bases. CDR3 size: 15 residues. The germline V gene encodes CDR1 LNHDA and CDR2 SQIVND (reference sequence). CDR3 protein: CASSRTTGGVETQYF. The DNA for the CDR3 is TGTGCCAGTAGTAGGACGACAGGGGGCGTTGAGACCCAGTACTTC.

CDR3 coding DNA: TGTGCCAGCAGTTACGAGCCTACCAGCACTAACTATGGCTACACCTTC. The encoded protein is CASSYEPTSTNYGYTF. This sequence joins TRBV6-5 and TRBJ1-2, with D unresolved. The CDR3 runs to 16 residues. Germline assignment: CDR1 MNHEY and CDR2 SVGAGI. V was pared by 2 bases and J by 0 bases, with 13 bases between.

Concerning this clonotype: The junction differs from germline at one of its ends, possibly a read error. The rearrangement links TRBV7-9 to TRBJ1-4; D not resolved. Germline V gene lookup returns CDR1 SEHNR and CDR2 FQNEAQ (reference sequence). This CDR3 has 14 amino acids. CDR3 region: CANSLGFSNEKLFF. DNA of the CDR3: TGTGCCAACAGCTTAGGCTTCTCGAATGAAAAACTGTTTTTT. The full variable domain, with the rest looked up from reference TRBV7-9 and TRBJ1-4, is DTGVSQNPRHKITKRGQNVTFRCDPISEHNRLYWYRQTLGQGPEFLTYFQNEAQLEKSRLLSDRFSAERPKGSFSTLEIQRTEQGDSAMYLCANSLGFSNEKLFFGSGTQLSVL.

This clonotype was seen a handful of times. The V gene is TRBV7-9, the J gene TRBJ2-1; D unresolved. Trimming stripped 5 bases from V and 5 bases from J, with 16 bases between. CDR3 length: 15 amino acids. Germline assignment: CDR1 SEHNR and CDR2 FQNEAQ (reference sequence). The CDR3 DNA sequence: TGTGCCAGCAGCCAAATTTTATTTCGTAACAATGAGCAGTTCTTC. It codes for CASSQILFRNNEQFF.